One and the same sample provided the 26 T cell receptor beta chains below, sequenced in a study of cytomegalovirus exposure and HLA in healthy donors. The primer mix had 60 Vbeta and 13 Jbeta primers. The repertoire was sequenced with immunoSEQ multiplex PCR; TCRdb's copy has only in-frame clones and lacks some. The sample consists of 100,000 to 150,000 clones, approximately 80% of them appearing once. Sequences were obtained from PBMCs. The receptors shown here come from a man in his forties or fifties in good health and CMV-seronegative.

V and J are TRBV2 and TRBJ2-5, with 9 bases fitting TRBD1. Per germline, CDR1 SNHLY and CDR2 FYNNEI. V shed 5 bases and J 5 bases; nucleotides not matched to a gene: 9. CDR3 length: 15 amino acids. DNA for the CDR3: TGTGCCAGCAGTCTACAGGGGGCGTTTGAGGAGACCCAGTACTTC. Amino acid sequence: CASSLQGAFEETQYF.

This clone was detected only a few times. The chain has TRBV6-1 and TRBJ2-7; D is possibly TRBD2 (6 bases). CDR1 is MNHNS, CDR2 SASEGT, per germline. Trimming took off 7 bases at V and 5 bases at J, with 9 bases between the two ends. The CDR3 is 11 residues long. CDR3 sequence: CASTSGDEQYF. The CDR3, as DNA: TGTGCCAGCACTTCGGGGGACGAGCAGTACTTC.

CDR3 sequence reads: CASSLMGLAGAWNTGELFF. The CDR3, as DNA: TGTGCCAGCAGCTTAATGGGACTAGCGGGGGCCTGGAACACCGGGGAGCTGTTTTTT. This chain uses TRBV7-2 with TRBJ2-2; TRBD2 matches 14 bases. This CDR3 spans 19 amino acids. J was trimmed by 1 base and V by 2 bases; bases with no gene match: 6. From germline, CDR1 is SGHTA and CDR2 FQGNSA.

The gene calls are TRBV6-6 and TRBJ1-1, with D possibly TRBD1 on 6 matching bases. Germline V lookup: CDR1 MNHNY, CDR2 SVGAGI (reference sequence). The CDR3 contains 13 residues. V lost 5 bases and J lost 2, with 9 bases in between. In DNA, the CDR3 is TGTGCCAGCAGTGGGGGGGCTAACACTGAAGCTTTCTTT. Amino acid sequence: CASSGGANTEAFF.

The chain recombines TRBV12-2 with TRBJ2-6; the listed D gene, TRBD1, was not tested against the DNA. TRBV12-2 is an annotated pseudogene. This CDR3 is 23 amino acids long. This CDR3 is CASRLVEFKGEFFARSGANVLTF. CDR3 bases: TGTGCAAGTCGCTTGGTAGAATTTAAGGGGGAGTTCTTTGCCCGCTCTGGGGCCAACGTCCTGACTTTC.

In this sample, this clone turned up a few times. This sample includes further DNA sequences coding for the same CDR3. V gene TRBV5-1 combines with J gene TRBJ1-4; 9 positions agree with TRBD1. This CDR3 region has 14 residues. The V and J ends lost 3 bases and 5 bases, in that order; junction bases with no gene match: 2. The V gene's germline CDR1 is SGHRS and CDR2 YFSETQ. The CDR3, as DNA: TGCGCCAGCAGCTCCGACAGGGGGAATGAAAAACTGTTTTTT. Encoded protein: CASSSDRGNEKLFF.

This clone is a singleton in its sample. The CDR3 here is CASSAGTSGKETQYF. The CDR3 DNA sequence: TGTGCCAGCAGTGCCGGGACTAGCGGAAAGGAGACCCAGTACTTC. The genes are TRBV9 and TRBJ2-5; 11 nucleotides match TRBD2. V dropped 5 bases and J dropped 5; count of bases not matched to a gene: 8. Germline V CDR1 and CDR2: SGDLS, YYNGEE. This CDR3 is built from 15 residues.

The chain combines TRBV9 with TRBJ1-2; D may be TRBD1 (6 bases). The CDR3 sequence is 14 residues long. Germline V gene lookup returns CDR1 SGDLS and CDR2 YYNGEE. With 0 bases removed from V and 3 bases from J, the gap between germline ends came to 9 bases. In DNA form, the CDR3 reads TGTGCCAGCAGCGTAGCCTCAGGGGACTATGGCTACACCTTC. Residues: CASSVASGDYGYTF.

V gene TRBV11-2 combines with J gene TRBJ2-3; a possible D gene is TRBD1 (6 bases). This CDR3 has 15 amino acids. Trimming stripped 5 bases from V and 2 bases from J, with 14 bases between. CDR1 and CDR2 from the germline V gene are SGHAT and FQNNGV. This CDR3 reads CASSQSGTNTDTQYF. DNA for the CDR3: TGTGCCAGCAGCCAGTCGGGGACAAACACAGATACGCAGTATTTT.

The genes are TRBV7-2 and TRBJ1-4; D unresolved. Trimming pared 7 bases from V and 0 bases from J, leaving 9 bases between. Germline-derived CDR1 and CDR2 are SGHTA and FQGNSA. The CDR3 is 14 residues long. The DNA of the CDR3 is TGTGCCAGCACTGGCAGGACAACTAATGAAAAACTGTTTTTT. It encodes CASTGRTTNEKLFF.

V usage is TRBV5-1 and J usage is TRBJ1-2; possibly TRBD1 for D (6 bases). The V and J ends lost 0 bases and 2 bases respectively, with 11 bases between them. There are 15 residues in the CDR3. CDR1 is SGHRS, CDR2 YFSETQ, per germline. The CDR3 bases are TGCGCCAGCAGCTTGGCCGTGGACAGCAACTATGGCTACACCTTC. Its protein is CASSLAVDSNYGYTF. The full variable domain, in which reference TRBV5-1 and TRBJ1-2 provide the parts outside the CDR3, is KAGVTQTPRYLIKTRGQQVTLSCSPISGHRSVSWYQQTPGQGLQFLFEYFSETQRNKGNFPGRFSGRQFSNSRSEMNVSTLELGDSALYLCASSLAVDSNYGYTFGSGTRLTVV.

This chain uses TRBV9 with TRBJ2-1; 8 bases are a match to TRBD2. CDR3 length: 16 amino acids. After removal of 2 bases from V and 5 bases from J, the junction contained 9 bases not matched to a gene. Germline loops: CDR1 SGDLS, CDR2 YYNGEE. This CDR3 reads CASSVSSAGADNEQFF. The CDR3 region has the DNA TGTGCCAGCAGCGTTTCATCAGCGGGGGCTGACAATGAGCAGTTCTTC.

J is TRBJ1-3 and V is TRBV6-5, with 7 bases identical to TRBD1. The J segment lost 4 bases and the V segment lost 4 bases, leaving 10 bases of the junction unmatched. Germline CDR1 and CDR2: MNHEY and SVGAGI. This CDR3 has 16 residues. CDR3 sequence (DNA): TGTGCCAGCAGTTTAGGGGGCAGGGGGAGAGGAAACACCATATATTTT. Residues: CASSLGGRGRGNTIYF.

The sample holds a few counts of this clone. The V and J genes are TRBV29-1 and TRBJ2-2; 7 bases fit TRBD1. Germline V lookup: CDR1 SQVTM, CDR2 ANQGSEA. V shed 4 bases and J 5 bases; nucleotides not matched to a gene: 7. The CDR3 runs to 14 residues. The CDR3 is CSVARQGWTGELFF. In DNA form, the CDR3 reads TGCAGCGTTGCTCGACAGGGCTGGACCGGGGAGCTGTTTTTT.

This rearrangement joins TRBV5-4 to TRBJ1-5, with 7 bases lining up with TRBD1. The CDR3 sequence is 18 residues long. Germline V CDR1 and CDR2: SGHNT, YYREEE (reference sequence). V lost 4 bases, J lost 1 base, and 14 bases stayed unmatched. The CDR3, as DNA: TGTGCCAGCAGCCAGGGGGGCGGCCCCCCATTGAGCAATCAGCCCCAGCATTTT. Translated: CASSQGGGPPLSNQPQHF.

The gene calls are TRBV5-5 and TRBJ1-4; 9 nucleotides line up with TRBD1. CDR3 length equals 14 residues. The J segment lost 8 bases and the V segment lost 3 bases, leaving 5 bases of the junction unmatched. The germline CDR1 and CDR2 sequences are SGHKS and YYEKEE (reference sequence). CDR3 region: CASSSGTGNEKLFF. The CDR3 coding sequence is TGTGCCAGCAGCTCCGGGACAGGGAACGAAAAACTGTTTTTT.

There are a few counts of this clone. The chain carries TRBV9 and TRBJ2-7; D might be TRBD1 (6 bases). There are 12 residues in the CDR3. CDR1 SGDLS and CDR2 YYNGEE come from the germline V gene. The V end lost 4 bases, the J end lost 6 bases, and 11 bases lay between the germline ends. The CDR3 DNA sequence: TGTGCCAGCAGCCCAGGGGTTGGCGAGCAGTACTTC. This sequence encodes CASSPGVGEQYF.

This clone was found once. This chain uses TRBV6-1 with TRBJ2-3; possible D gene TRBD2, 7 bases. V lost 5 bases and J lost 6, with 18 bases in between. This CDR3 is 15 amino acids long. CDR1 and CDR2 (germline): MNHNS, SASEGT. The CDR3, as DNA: TGTGCCAGCAGTTCTAGCGGAGGGGGGCTCGATACGCAGTATTTT. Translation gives CASSSSGGGLDTQYF.

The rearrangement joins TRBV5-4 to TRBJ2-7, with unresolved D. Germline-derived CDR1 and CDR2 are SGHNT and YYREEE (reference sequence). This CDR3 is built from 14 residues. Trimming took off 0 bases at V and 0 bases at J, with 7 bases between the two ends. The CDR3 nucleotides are TGTGCCAGCAGCTTGGGACACCTCTCCTACGAGCAGTACTTC. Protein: CASSLGHLSYEQYF.

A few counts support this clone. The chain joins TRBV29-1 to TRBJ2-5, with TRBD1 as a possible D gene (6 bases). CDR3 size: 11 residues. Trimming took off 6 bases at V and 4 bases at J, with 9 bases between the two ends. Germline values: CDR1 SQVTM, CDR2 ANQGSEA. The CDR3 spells CSVPTGETQYF. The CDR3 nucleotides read TGCAGCGTCCCGACAGGAGAGACCCAGTACTTC.

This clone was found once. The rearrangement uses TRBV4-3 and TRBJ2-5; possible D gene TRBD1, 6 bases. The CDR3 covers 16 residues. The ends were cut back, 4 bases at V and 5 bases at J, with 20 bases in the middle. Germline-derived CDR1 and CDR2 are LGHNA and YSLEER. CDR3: CASSRRPGRGYETQYF. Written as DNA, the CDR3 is TGCGCCAGCAGCCGTCGCCCCGGCAGGGGCTATGAGACCCAGTACTTC.

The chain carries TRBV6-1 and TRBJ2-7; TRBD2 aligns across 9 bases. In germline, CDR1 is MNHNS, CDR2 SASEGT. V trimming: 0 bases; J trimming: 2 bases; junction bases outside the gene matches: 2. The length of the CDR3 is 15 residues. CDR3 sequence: CASSEAGLAPYEQYV. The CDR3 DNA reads TGTGCCAGCAGTGAAGCCGGACTAGCGCCCTACGAGCAGTACGTC.

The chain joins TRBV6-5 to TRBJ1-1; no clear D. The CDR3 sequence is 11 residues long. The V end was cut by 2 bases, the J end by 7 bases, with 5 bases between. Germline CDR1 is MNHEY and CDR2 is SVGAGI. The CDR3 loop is CASSYADEAFF. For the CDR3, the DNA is TGTGCCAGCAGTTACGCAGATGAAGCTTTCTTT.

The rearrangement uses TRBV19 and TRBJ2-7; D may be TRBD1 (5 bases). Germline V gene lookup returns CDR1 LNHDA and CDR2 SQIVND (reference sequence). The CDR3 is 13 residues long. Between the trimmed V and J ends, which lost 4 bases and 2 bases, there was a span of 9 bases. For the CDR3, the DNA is TGTGCCAGTAGTAGGCGACAGACCTACGAGCAGTACTTC. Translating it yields CASSRRQTYEQYF.

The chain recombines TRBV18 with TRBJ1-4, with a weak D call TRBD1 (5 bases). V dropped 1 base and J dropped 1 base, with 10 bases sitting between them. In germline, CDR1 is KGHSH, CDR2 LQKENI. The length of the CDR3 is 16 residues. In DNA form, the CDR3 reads TGTGCCAGCTCACCACGGGGAGGACAAACTAATGAAAAACTGTTTTTT. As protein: CASSPRGGQTNEKLFF.

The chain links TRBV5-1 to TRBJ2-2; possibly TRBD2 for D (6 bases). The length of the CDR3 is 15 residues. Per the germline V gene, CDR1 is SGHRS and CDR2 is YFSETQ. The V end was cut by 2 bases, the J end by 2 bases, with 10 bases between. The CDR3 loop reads CASSFWGENTGELFF. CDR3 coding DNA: TGCGCCAGCAGCTTCTGGGGGGAAAACACCGGGGAGCTGTTTTTT.